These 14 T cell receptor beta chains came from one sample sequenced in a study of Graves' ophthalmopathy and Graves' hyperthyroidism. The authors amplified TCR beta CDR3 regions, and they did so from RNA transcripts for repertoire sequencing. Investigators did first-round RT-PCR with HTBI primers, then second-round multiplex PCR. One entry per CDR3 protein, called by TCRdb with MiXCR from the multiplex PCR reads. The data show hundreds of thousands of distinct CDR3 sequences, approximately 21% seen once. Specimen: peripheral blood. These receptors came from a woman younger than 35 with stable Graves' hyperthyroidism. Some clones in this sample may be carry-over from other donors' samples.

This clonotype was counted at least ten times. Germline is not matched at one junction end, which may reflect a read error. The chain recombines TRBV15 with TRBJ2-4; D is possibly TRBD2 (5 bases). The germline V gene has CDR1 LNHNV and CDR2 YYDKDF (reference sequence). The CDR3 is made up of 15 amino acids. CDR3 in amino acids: CATSRDGRFGSIKYF. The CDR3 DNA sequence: TGTGCCACCAGCAGAGACGGACGGTTTGGGAGCATTAAGTACTTC.

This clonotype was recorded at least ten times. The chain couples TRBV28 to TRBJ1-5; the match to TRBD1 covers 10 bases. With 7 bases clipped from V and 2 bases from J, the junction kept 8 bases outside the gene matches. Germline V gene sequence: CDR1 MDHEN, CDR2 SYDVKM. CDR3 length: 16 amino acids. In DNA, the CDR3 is TGTGCCAGCACATTTTCCGGGACAGGGGGCAATCAGCCCCAGCATTTT. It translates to CASTFSGTGGNQPQHF.

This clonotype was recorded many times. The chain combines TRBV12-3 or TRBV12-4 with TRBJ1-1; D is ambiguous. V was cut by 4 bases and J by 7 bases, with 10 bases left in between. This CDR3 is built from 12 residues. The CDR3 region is CASSYGRGEAFF. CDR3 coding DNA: TGTGCCAGCAGTTACGGACGGGGTGAAGCTTTCTTT.

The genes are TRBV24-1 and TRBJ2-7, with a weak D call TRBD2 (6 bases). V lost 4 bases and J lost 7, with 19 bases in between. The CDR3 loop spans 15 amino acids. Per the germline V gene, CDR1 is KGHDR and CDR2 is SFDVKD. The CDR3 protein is CATSDPVSLGGEQYF. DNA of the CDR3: TGTGCCACCAGTGACCCCGTTTCCTTGGGAGGAGAGCAGTACTTC.

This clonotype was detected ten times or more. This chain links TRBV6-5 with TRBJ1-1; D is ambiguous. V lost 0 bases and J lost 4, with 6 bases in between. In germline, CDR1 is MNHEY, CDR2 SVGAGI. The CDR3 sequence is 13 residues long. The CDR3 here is CASSYSTRTEAFF. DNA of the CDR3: TGTGCCAGCAGTTACTCGACACGCACTGAAGCTTTCTTT.

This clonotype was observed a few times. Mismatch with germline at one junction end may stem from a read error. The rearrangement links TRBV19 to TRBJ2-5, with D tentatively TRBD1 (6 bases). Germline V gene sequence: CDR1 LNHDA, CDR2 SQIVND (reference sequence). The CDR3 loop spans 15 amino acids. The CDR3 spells CASSKTGLIQETKYF. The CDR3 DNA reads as TGTGCCAGTAGTAAAACAGGGTTGATCCAAGAGACCAAGTACTTC.

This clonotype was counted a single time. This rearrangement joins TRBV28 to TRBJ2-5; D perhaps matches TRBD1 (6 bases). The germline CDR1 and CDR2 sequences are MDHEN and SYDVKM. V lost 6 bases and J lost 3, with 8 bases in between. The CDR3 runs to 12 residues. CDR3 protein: CASSDRKETQYF. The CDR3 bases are TGTGCCAGCAGCGACAGGAAAGAGACCCAGTACTTC.

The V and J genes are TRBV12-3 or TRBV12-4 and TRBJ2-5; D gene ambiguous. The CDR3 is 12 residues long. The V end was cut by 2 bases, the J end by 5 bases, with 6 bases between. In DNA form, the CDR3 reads TGTGCCAGCAGTTTAATCGTGGAGACCCAGTACTTC. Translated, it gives CASSLIVETQYF.

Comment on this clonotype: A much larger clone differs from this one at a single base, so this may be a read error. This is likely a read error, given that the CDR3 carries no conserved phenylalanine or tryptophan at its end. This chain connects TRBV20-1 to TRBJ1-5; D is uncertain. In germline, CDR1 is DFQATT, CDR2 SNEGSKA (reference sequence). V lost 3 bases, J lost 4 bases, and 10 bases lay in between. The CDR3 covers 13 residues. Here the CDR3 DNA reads TGCAGTGCTAGGGGCAGCGGAAATCAGCCCCAGCATTCT. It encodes CSARGSGNQPQHS.

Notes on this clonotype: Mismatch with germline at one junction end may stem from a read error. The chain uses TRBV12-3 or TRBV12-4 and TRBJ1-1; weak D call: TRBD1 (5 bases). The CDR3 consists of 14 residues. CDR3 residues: CASSLRTPNTEACF. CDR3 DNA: TGTGCCAGCAGCTTAAGGACACCGAACACTGAAGCTTGCTTT.

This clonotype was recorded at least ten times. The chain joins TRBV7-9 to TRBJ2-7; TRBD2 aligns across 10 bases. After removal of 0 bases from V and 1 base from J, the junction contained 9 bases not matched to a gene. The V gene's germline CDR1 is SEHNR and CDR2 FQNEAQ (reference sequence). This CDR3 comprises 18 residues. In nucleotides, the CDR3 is TGTGCCAGCAGCTTAGCCCTCGGACTAGCGGCTCATTCCTACGAGCAGTACTTC. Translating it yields CASSLALGLAAHSYEQYF.

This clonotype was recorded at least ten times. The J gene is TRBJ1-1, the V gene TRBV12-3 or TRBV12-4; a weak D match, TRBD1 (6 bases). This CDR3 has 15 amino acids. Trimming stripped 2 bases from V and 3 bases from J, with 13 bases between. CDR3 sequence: CASSLYRGRYTEAFF. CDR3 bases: TGTGCCAGCAGTTTATATCGGGGGCGGTACACTGAAGCTTTCTTT.

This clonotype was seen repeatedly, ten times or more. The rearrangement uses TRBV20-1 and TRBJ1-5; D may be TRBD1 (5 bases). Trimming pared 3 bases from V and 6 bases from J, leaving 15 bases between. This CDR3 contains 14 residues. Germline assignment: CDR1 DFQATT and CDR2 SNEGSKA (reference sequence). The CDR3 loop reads CSASFAGLGQPQHF. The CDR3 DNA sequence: TGCAGTGCTAGTTTTGCAGGGCTGGGTCAGCCCCAGCATTTT.

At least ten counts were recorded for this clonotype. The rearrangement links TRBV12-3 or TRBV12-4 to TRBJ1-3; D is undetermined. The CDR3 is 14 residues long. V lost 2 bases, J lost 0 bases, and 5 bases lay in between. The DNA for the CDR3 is TGTGCCAGCAGTTTACTCAACTCTGGAAACACCATATATTTT. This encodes CASSLLNSGNTIYF.